These 19 T cell receptor beta chains share one sample of origin, sequenced in a study of blood T cell repertoires in COVID-19. Produced via immunoSEQ multiplex PCR; TCRdb's table is partial and in-frame only. The sample gives about 120,000 clones, around 86% of which show up once; 25% to 30% is in the top ten. The sequenced material came from peripheral blood. These TCRs come from a woman older than 75 with acute or convalescent COVID-19.

This clone has more than one count but fewer than ten. The chain combines TRBV7-8 with TRBJ1-4; no clear D gene. This CDR3 contains 16 residues. V lost 3 bases to trimming and J lost 7 bases, with 18 bases between them. Germline V gene data show CDR1 as SGHVS and CDR2 as FQNEAQ. The CDR3, as DNA: TGTGCCAGCAGCTTTGGTCCGCTGTCGAGTGGTGAAAAACTGTTTTTT. Protein product: CASSFGPLSSGEKLFF.

The sample holds one count of this clone. The rearrangement links TRBV6-2 or TRBV6-3 to TRBJ2-6; possibly TRBD2 for D (5 bases). This CDR3 is 17 amino acids long. Germline V gene sequence: CDR1 MNHEY, CDR2 SVGEGT. With 4 bases removed from V and 0 bases from J, the gap between germline ends came to 13 bases. The chain's CDR3 is CASSLLGLSSGANVLTF. In nucleotides, the CDR3 is TGTGCCAGCAGTTTACTAGGGCTGAGCTCTGGGGCCAACGTCCTGACTTTC.

This chain uses TRBV6-6 with TRBJ1-6; D remains ambiguous. The ends were cut back, 5 bases at V and 18 bases at J, with 17 bases in the middle. Germline V lookup: CDR1 MNHNY, CDR2 SVGAGI (reference sequence). The CDR3 covers 12 residues. The DNA for the CDR3 is TGTGCCAGCAGTCCGTATCGGGATAGCACCCACTTT. It specifies CASSPYRDSTHF.

The chain is built from TRBV2 and TRBJ1-5, with D maybe TRBD1 (5 bases). The CDR3 sequence is 13 residues long. CDR1 is SNHLY, CDR2 FYNNEI, per germline. V lost 7 bases to trimming and J lost 2 bases, with 9 bases between them. The CDR3 DNA reads TGTGCCAGCAAAAGGGGCGGCAATCAGCCCCAGCATTTT. Encoded protein: CASKRGGNQPQHF.

The V call is TRBV6-5, the J call TRBJ1-2, with D perhaps TRBD1 (6 bases). The CDR3 loop spans 13 amino acids. V was pared by 6 bases and J by 4 bases, with 12 bases between. Germline CDR1 reads MNHEY; CDR2 reads SVGAGI. The DNA for the CDR3 is TGTGCCAGCAGAAGGGACACTTTCTATGGCTACACCTTC. This sequence encodes CASRRDTFYGYTF.

V is TRBV7-9 and J is TRBJ1-6; 8 bases fit TRBD1. This CDR3 contains 18 residues. V lost 2 bases, J lost 4 bases, and 10 bases stayed unmatched. Germline CDR1 is SEHNR and CDR2 is FQNEAQ (reference sequence). DNA for the CDR3: TGTGCCAGCAGCTTAAGACAGGGGATAGGGGTATATAATTCACCCCTCCACTTT. It is translated as CASSLRQGIGVYNSPLHF.

This clone was seen only once. This chain uses TRBV5-1 with TRBJ1-4; D not certain. This CDR3 has 14 residues. Trimming removed 0 bases from V and 8 bases from J, with 11 bases in between. CDR1 and CDR2 (germline): SGHRS, YFSETQ. Here the CDR3 DNA reads TGCGCCAGCAGCTTGGCGGGGTTAGGAGAAAAACTGTTTTTT. Amino acid sequence: CASSLAGLGEKLFF.

The J gene is TRBJ1-4, the V gene TRBV19; D might be TRBD1 (5 bases). Per germline, CDR1 LNHDA and CDR2 SQIVND (reference sequence). The CDR3 runs 16 residues. V was pared by 0 bases and J by 6 bases, with 14 bases between. This chain's CDR3 is CASSIERSGTYEKLFF. The CDR3 coding sequence is TGTGCCAGTAGTATAGAAAGGTCGGGGACTTATGAAAAACTGTTTTTT.

The V call is TRBV6-5, the J call TRBJ1-2; weak D call: TRBD1 (6 bases). Trimming pared 5 bases from V and 5 bases from J, leaving 12 bases between. Germline CDR1 reads MNHEY; CDR2 reads SVGAGI. The CDR3 runs 13 residues. This chain's CDR3 is CASSPRDTYGYTF. In nucleotides, the CDR3 is TGTGCCAGCAGTCCCCGGGACACTTATGGCTACACCTTC.

This chain joins TRBV6-6 and TRBJ1-6, with D uncertain. The V end was cut by 5 bases, the J end by 0 bases, with 8 bases between. The CDR3 sequence is 15 residues long. The V gene's germline CDR1 is MNHNY and CDR2 SVGAGI (reference sequence). The CDR3 here is CASSRLSSYNSPLHF. The CDR3 region has the DNA TGTGCCAGCAGTCGTTTGAGCTCCTATAATTCACCCCTCCACTTT.

The V gene is TRBV12-5, the J gene TRBJ1-2; TRBD1 matches 8 bases. V lost 6 bases to trimming and J lost 8 bases; unmatched junction nucleotides: 8. Per the germline V gene, CDR1 is LGHNT and CDR2 is FRNRAP. The CDR3 sequence is 13 residues long. In nucleotides, the CDR3 is TGTGCTAGTGGGCAGGGGGCTGGTGGAGGCTACACCTTC. This codes for CASGQGAGGGYTF.

The CDR3 bases are TGTGCCAGCAGCCCTCTGGCAGGGTCCTCCTATGGCTACACCTTC. As protein: CASSPLAGSSYGYTF. The chain couples TRBV5-6 to TRBJ1-2, with D maybe TRBD1 (5 bases). Trimming pared 4 bases from V and 4 bases from J, leaving 17 bases between. The CDR3 runs 15 residues. The germline V gene has CDR1 SGHDT and CDR2 YYEEEE.

CDR3 nucleotide sequence: TGTGCCAGCAGCTTAGAGCCAGGTAGCAATCAGCCCCAGCATTTT. It codes for CASSLEPGSNQPQHF. The chain employs TRBV7-2 and TRBJ1-5, with D uncertain. CDR3 length equals 15 residues. Deletions cut 1 base from V and 0 bases from J, with 7 bases between. CDR1 is SGHTA, CDR2 FQGNSA, per germline.

This rearrangement joins TRBV7-9 to TRBJ1-1, with 7 positions matching TRBD1. CDR3 length: 13 residues. Germline values: CDR1 SEHNR, CDR2 FQNEAQ (reference sequence). Trimming at V came to 5 bases and at J to 11 bases, leaving 11 bases not matched to a gene. CDR3 region: CASSTQGGAQAFF. CDR3 in DNA: TGTGCCAGCAGCACCCAAGGGGGCGCGCAGGCTTTCTTT. Combining the CDR3 with reference TRBV7-9 and TRBJ1-1 gives the whole variable domain DTGVSQNPRHKITKRGQNVTFRCDPISEHNRLYWYRQTLGQGPEFLTYFQNEAQLEKSRLLSDRFSAERPKGSFSTLEIQRTEQGDSAMYLCASSTQGGAQAFFGQGTRLTVV.

J is TRBJ1-3 and V is TRBV2; 8 bases line up with TRBD1. CDR3 length: 13 amino acids. V lost 8 bases to trimming and J lost 3 bases; unmatched junction nucleotides: 3. Germline CDR1 reads SNHLY; CDR2 reads FYNNEI. DNA for the CDR3: TGTGCCAGCGACAGGGGTGTTGGAAACACCATATATTTT. This gives the protein CASDRGVGNTIYF.

The chain recombines TRBV12-3 or TRBV12-4 with TRBJ1-5; TRBD1 agrees at 7 bases. V was clipped by 6 bases and J by 11 bases; unmatched bases: 7. The CDR3 spans 12 residues. The CDR3 nucleotides read TGTGCCAGCAGCCTACAGGGGTCGGCCCAGCATTTT. Translating it yields CASSLQGSAQHF.

The rearrangement links TRBV5-1 to TRBJ1-4; possibly TRBD1 for D (5 bases). V was clipped by 4 bases and J by 4 bases, with 17 bases between them. Germline V CDR1 and CDR2: SGHRS, YFSETQ. The CDR3 consists of 16 residues. The CDR3 here is CASSPSGGDYNEKLFF. The CDR3 DNA is TGCGCCAGCAGCCCTTCGGGGGGGGATTATAATGAAAAACTGTTTTTT.

V is TRBV11-2 and J is TRBJ1-5, with D unclear. The CDR3 is made up of 15 amino acids. V gave up 2 bases and J gave up 2 bases, with 10 bases separating them. Germline V CDR1 and CDR2: SGHAT, FQNNGV. CDR3 region: CASSLKGGRNQPQHF. DNA of the CDR3: TGTGCCAGCAGCTTAAAGGGAGGTCGCAATCAGCCCCAGCATTTT.

The J gene is TRBJ1-1, the V gene TRBV2; 10 positions agree with TRBD1. Unmatched junction bases numbered 8, after V lost 7 bases and J lost 6 bases. The CDR3 is 14 amino acids. From germline, CDR1 is SNHLY and CDR2 FYNNEI. DNA for the CDR3: TGTGCCAGCAATGGACAGGGGGATGGCGCTGAAGCTTTCTTT. This codes for CASNGQGDGAEAFF. Full variable domain (outside the CDR3, taken from reference TRBV2 and TRBJ1-1): EPEVTQTPSHQVTQMGQEVILRCVPISNHLYFYWYRQILGQKVEFLVSFYNNEISEKSEIFDDQFSVERPDGSNFTLKIRSTKLEDSAMYFCASNGQGDGAEAFFGQGTRLTVV.